Following are 32 T cell receptor beta chains from one sample sequenced in a study of cytomegalovirus exposure and HLA in healthy donors. Repertoires were generated with immunoSEQ multiplex PCR, while TCRdb's copy carries only in-frame clones and drops some. This table holds 250,000 to 300,000 clones, 80% to 90% found once. The sequenced sample consisted of PBMCs. Receptors were obtained from a woman younger than 35 in good health and CMV-seronegative.

The V and J genes are TRBV13 and TRBJ1-1; D is unclear. CDR1 is PRHDT and CDR2 is FYEKMQ in the germline V gene (reference sequence). CDR3 length: 15 residues. Deletions cut 7 bases from V and 2 bases from J, with 17 bases between. The chain's CDR3 is CASTLTGSINTEAFF. The CDR3, as DNA: TGTGCCAGCACCCTAACGGGGTCCATCAACACTGAAGCTTTCTTT.

J is TRBJ2-3 and V is TRBV5-6; D unclear. CDR1 is SGHDT, CDR2 YYEEEE, per germline. The CDR3 totals 16 residues. V was cut by 4 bases and J by 0 bases, with 15 bases left in between. This CDR3 reads CASSRRVSISTDTQYF. CDR3 bases: TGTGCCAGCAGCCGACGGGTTTCAATTAGCACAGATACGCAGTATTTT.

The V gene is TRBV7-9, the J gene TRBJ2-2, with 7 bases lining up with TRBD2. The CDR3 loop spans 16 amino acids. Germline V gene data show CDR1 as SEHNR and CDR2 as FQNEAQ (reference sequence). The V and J ends lost 3 bases and 1 base, in that order; junction bases with no gene match: 5. The CDR3 reads CASSLALAQNTGELFF. CDR3 bases: TGTGCCAGCAGCTTGGCACTAGCGCAGAACACCGGGGAGCTGTTTTTT.

The DNA of the CDR3 is TGTGCCTGGAGTCCCACAGGGGGCTTGGCAGATACGCAGTATTTT. This codes for CAWSPTGGLADTQYF. The V gene is TRBV30, the J gene TRBJ2-3; 9 nucleotides line up with TRBD1. Germline V gives CDR1 GTSNPN, CDR2 SVGIG (reference sequence). The ends lost 2 bases at V and 4 bases at J; junction bases unmatched: 7. This CDR3 comprises 15 residues.

DNA of the CDR3: TGTGCCAGCTCACCGGACTTACAGGGTAACTACGAGCAGTACTTC. It encodes CASSPDLQGNYEQYF. This chain uses TRBV18 with TRBJ2-7; TRBD1 might be the D (6 bases). The germline V gene encodes CDR1 KGHSH and CDR2 LQKENI. V was cut by 3 bases and J by 3 bases, with 15 bases left in between. CDR3 length: 15 amino acids.

The chain carries TRBV19 and TRBJ1-1, with D uncertain. In germline, CDR1 is LNHDA, CDR2 SQIVND (reference sequence). The CDR3 spans 16 residues. V dropped 3 bases and J dropped 2 bases, with 16 bases sitting between them. The CDR3 sequence is CASSILHREVNTEAFF. DNA for the CDR3: TGTGCCAGTAGTATCCTTCATCGGGAGGTAAACACTGAAGCTTTCTTT.

CDR3 coding DNA: TGTGCCAGCAGCGGGGGACAGGGACCCCCTTATCAGCCCCAGCATTTT. This gives the protein CASSGGQGPPYQPQHF. V usage is TRBV7-9 and J usage is TRBJ1-5; 9 nucleotides agree with TRBD1. This CDR3 contains 16 residues. The germline CDR1 and CDR2 sequences are SEHNR and FQNEAQ (reference sequence). V shed 5 bases, J shed 5 bases, and the junction held 10 bases outside the gene matches.

This clone showed up just a few times. The rearrangement links TRBV5-6 to TRBJ2-7; weak D call: TRBD1 (6 bases). This CDR3 contains 14 residues. Germline V lookup: CDR1 SGHDT, CDR2 YYEEEE. Trimming pared 2 bases from V and 4 bases from J, leaving 13 bases between. The chain's CDR3 is CASSFQGSVYEQYF. CDR3 in DNA: TGTGCCAGCAGCTTCCAGGGGTCCGTATACGAGCAGTACTTC.

In this sample, this clone turned up once. The V and J genes are TRBV27 and TRBJ1-1; 10 positions match TRBD1. In germline, CDR1 is MNHEY, CDR2 SMNVEV (reference sequence). Unmatched junction bases numbered 7, after V lost 6 bases and J lost 9 bases. CDR3 length: 13 amino acids. CDR3 protein: CASRLTGGLKAFF. CDR3 nucleotide sequence: TGTGCCAGCAGGTTGACAGGGGGCTTGAAAGCTTTCTTT.

The V and J genes are TRBV7-2 and TRBJ2-7; perhaps TRBD1 as D (5 bases). Per the germline V gene, CDR1 is SGHTA and CDR2 is FQGNSA. The CDR3 spans 16 residues. V shed 2 bases and J shed 5 bases, with 19 bases lying between them. This CDR3 reads CASSLSPEQGRNEQYF. The CDR3 bases are TGTGCCAGCAGCTTAAGCCCCGAGCAGGGTCGCAACGAGCAGTACTTC.

The CDR3 DNA reads TGTGCCAGCAGCCAATATCAGGGCCCATACGAGCAGTACTTC. Translated, it gives CASSQYQGPYEQYF. This rearrangement joins TRBV5-6 to TRBJ2-7; D possibly corresponds to TRBD1 (5 bases). Germline lookup yields CDR1 SGHDT and CDR2 YYEEEE. V was pared by 4 bases and J by 4 bases, with 15 bases between. CDR3 length: 14 residues.

The V gene is TRBV2, the J gene TRBJ2-3; 10 nucleotides line up with TRBD2. Germline CDR1 reads SNHLY; CDR2 reads FYNNEI. This CDR3 spans 15 amino acids. The chain's CDR3 is CAKSQERGGKDTQYF. The DNA for the CDR3 is TGTGCGAAATCTCAAGAGCGGGGGGGCAAAGATACGCAGTATTTT.

This clone was counted a few times. The chain recombines TRBV10-3 with TRBJ1-2; 8 nucleotides agree with TRBD1. The germline CDR1 and CDR2 sequences are ENHRY and SYGVKD. The junction had 6 bases not matched to a gene; V was cut back by 10 bases and J by 8 bases. This CDR3 is 11 amino acids long. Here the CDR3 reads CATTGGRGYTF. In DNA, the CDR3 is TGTGCCACCACAGGGGGAAGAGGCTACACCTTC.

The chain carries TRBV19 and TRBJ2-7, with D tentatively TRBD2 (5 bases). The germline V and J ends were trimmed by 4 bases and 1 base, with 14 bases remaining between them. Germline assignment: CDR1 LNHDA and CDR2 SQIVND (reference sequence). CDR3 length: 15 amino acids. The CDR3 coding sequence is TGTGCCAGTAGTAAGGAAACGGGATTTTCCTACGAGCAGTACTTC. Its protein product is CASSKETGFSYEQYF.

CDR3 bases: TGTGCCAGCAGTTTGGACCCGACGGGGAGTGGTCAGCCCCAGCATTTT. Amino acids: CASSLDPTGSGQPQHF. This chain uses TRBV27 with TRBJ1-5; D not resolved. Trimming left V 3 bases short and J 6 bases short, with 18 bases between. Germline assignment: CDR1 MNHEY and CDR2 SMNVEV (reference sequence). The CDR3 totals 16 residues.

The J gene is TRBJ2-3, the V gene TRBV6-5; a possible D gene is TRBD2 (5 bases). Germline V gives CDR1 MNHEY, CDR2 SVGAGI. The length of the CDR3 is 15 residues. V shed 6 bases and J shed 3 bases, with 16 bases lying between them. CDR3 region: CASRGGPPSTDTQYF. In DNA form, the CDR3 reads TGTGCCAGCAGGGGCGGGCCTCCTAGTACAGATACGCAGTATTTT.

This chain joins TRBV5-4 and TRBJ2-1, with 9 bases matching TRBD1. The CDR3 length is 15 residues. The ends lost 4 bases at V and 7 bases at J; junction bases unmatched: 9. Germline assignment: CDR1 SGHNT and CDR2 YYREEE (reference sequence). For the CDR3, the DNA is TGTGCCAGCAGCCGATGGACAGGGGTCGAGAATGAGCAGTTCTTC. Residues: CASSRWTGVENEQFF. The entire variable domain, with the rest obtained from reference TRBV5-4 and TRBJ2-1, is as follows: ETGVTQSPTHLIKTRGQQVTLRCSSQSGHNTVSWYQQALGQGPQFIFQYYREEENGRGNFPPRFSGLQFPNYSSELNVNALELDDSALYLCASSRWTGVENEQFFGPGTRLTVL.

V is TRBV30 and J is TRBJ2-5; 7 positions agree with TRBD2. CDR3 size: 12 residues. Germline V gene sequence: CDR1 GTSNPN, CDR2 SVGIG (reference sequence). V shed 8 bases, J shed 3 bases, and the junction held 6 bases outside the gene matches. CDR3 region: CASSRGEETQYF. For the CDR3, the DNA is TGTGCCAGCAGCCGGGGGGAAGAGACCCAGTACTTC.

V gene TRBV4-1 combines with J gene TRBJ2-2; D not certain. The germline V gene has CDR1 MGHRA and CDR2 YSYEKL. Deletions cut 0 bases from V and 8 bases from J, with 7 bases between. The CDR3 consists of 13 residues. This chain's CDR3 is CASSQDPGGELFF. CDR3 DNA sequence: TGCGCCAGCAGCCAAGATCCCGGGGGGGAGCTGTTTTTT.

V is TRBV2 and J is TRBJ2-7; no firm D call. Trimming left V 6 bases short and J 2 bases short, with 5 bases between. The CDR3 has 11 amino acids. The germline V gene has CDR1 SNHLY and CDR2 FYNNEI. CDR3 protein: CASRFTYEQYF. The CDR3 coding sequence is TGTGCCAGCAGGTTTACCTACGAGCAGTACTTC.

The gene calls are TRBV6-5 and TRBJ1-5; 10 bases match TRBD1. Germline V gene data show CDR1 as MNHEY and CDR2 as SVGAGI. The CDR3 loop spans 15 amino acids. Losses at the gene ends were 4 bases for V and 3 bases for J; bases not matched to a gene: 3. CDR3 sequence reads: CASSWDRGPNQPQHF. Here the CDR3 DNA reads TGTGCCAGCAGTTGGGACAGGGGCCCCAATCAGCCCCAGCATTTT.

This clone occurred once. The rearrangement links TRBV30 to TRBJ1-4; the D gene is possibly TRBD1 (6 bases). The CDR3 has 10 residues. The germline V gene has CDR1 GTSNPN and CDR2 SVGIG (reference sequence). The V and J ends lost 8 bases and 13 bases respectively, with 14 bases between them. CDR3 nucleotides: TGTGCCGGGGGCGAGGGAATACTGTTTTTT. Translating gives CAGGEGILFF.

This chain joins TRBV11-2 and TRBJ2-4; 8 nucleotides line up with TRBD2. The germline gives CDR1 SGHAT, CDR2 FQNNGV. The CDR3 has 17 amino acids. The V and J ends lost 1 base and 8 bases, in that order; junction bases with no gene match: 13. In nucleotides, the CDR3 is TGTGCCAGCAGCTTAGCATCCCTTACGGACGGGGGGGACATTCAGTACTTC. The encoded protein is CASSLASLTDGGDIQYF.

The chain couples TRBV4-1 to TRBJ1-1; TRBD1 might be the D (5 bases). The CDR3 length is 18 residues. Trimming took 0 bases from V and 1 from J, leaving 18 bases between them. Germline CDR1 MGHRA, CDR2 YSYEKL. The CDR3 sequence is CASSQDLPVRGPNTEAFF. The CDR3 DNA reads as TGCGCCAGCAGCCAAGATCTACCGGTGCGGGGCCCGAACACTGAAGCTTTCTTT.

The chain carries TRBV5-1 and TRBJ1-1; 7 nucleotides match TRBD1. The germline V gene encodes CDR1 SGHRS and CDR2 YFSETQ. The CDR3 length is 14 residues. V shed 4 bases and J 1 base; nucleotides not matched to a gene: 4. The CDR3 region has the DNA TGCGCCAGCAGCCGGGACAGTGCGAACACTGAAGCTTTCTTT. Its protein product is CASSRDSANTEAFF.

The chain carries TRBV27 and TRBJ1-5; TRBD1 might be the D (5 bases). The CDR3 covers 14 residues. Between the trimmed V and J ends, which lost 4 bases and 7 bases, there was a span of 14 bases. Per germline, CDR1 MNHEY and CDR2 SMNVEV (reference sequence). The CDR3 protein is CASSSGGGDQPQHF. CDR3 DNA: TGTGCCAGCAGTTCTGGGGGAGGGGACCAGCCCCAGCATTTT.

The chain links TRBV7-6 to TRBJ1-4, with 8 bases aligning to TRBD1. J was trimmed by 1 base and V by 4 bases; bases with no gene match: 14. This CDR3 comprises 19 residues. Germline loops: CDR1 SGHVS, CDR2 FNYEAQ. The CDR3 sequence is CASSSPSTDRGLTNEKLFF. CDR3 DNA: TGTGCCAGCAGCTCCCCGTCTACAGACAGGGGCTTAACTAATGAAAAACTGTTTTTT.

The J gene is TRBJ1-1, the V gene TRBV5-1; 7 bases line up with TRBD1. Trimming took 3 bases from V and 8 from J; bases not matched to a gene: 4. The CDR3 is 12 amino acids. CDR1 and CDR2 from the germline V gene are SGHRS and YFSETQ. CDR3: CASSSDRAEAFF. For the CDR3, the DNA is TGCGCCAGCAGCTCCGACAGGGCGGAAGCTTTCTTT. Looking up the rest from reference TRBV5-1 and TRBJ1-1 gives the full variable domain: KAGVTQTPRYLIKTRGQQVTLSCSPISGHRSVSWYQQTPGQGLQFLFEYFSETQRNKGNFPGRFSGRQFSNSRSEMNVSTLELGDSALYLCASSSDRAEAFFGQGTRLTVV.

This clone was recorded only once. The chain recombines TRBV11-3 with TRBJ2-7, with 11 positions matching TRBD1. J gave up 0 bases and V 5 bases, and 12 bases lay outside the gene matches. In germline, CDR1 is SGHNT, CDR2 YENEEA. This CDR3 has 18 amino acids. Here the CDR3 reads CASSAVDRGHLFSYEQYF. In nucleotides, the CDR3 is TGTGCCAGCAGCGCAGTGGACAGGGGGCACCTGTTCTCCTACGAGCAGTACTTC.

The chain carries TRBV2 and TRBJ1-2; D is unresolved. CDR1 and CDR2 (germline): SNHLY, FYNNEI. CDR3 length equals 11 residues. Trimming took off 7 bases at V and 6 bases at J, with 9 bases between the two ends. The CDR3 bases are TGTGCCAGCACGGGGTCTAATGGCTACACCTTC. It encodes CASTGSNGYTF.

V and J are TRBV30 and TRBJ2-7; D is ambiguous. The germline V gene has CDR1 GTSNPN and CDR2 SVGIG (reference sequence). The CDR3 runs 14 residues. V was clipped by 3 bases and J by 4 bases, with 16 bases between them. CDR3 protein: CAWRRYYAPYEQYF. DNA for the CDR3: TGTGCCTGGAGACGATACTATGCACCTTACGAGCAGTACTTC. The whole variable domain, remainder taken from reference TRBV30 and TRBJ2-7, is SQTIHQWPATLVQPVGSPLSLECTVEGTSNPNLYWYRQAAGRGLQLLFYSVGIGQISSEVPQNLSASRPQDRQFILSSKKLLLSDSGFYLCAWRRYYAPYEQYFGPGTRLTVT.

The chain uses TRBV25-1 and TRBJ2-7, with D perhaps matching TRBD1 (6 bases). CDR1 is MGHDK, CDR2 SYGVNS, per germline. The length of the CDR3 is 16 residues. With 6 bases removed from V and 3 bases from J, the gap between germline ends came to 21 bases. CDR3 DNA sequence: TGTGCCAGCAGCGATCTAACAGGGATTGGATACTACGAGCAGTACTTC. It translates to CASSDLTGIGYYEQYF.